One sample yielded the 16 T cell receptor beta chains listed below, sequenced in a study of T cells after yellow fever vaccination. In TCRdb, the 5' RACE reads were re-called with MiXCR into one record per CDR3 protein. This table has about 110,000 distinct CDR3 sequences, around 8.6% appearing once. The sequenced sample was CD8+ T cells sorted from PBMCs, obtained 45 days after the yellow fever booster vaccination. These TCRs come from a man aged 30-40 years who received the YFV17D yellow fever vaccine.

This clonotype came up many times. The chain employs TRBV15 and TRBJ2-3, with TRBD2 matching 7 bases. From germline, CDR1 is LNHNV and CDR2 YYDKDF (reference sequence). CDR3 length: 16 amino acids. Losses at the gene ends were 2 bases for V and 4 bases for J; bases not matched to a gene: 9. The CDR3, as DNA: TGTGCCACCAGCAGAACAACAACTAGCGCCCCAGATACGCAGTATTTT. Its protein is CATSRTTTSAPDTQYF.

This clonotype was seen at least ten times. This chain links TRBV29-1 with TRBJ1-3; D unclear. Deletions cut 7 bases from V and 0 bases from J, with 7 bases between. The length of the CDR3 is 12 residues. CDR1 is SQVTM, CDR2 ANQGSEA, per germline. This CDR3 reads CSALSSGNTIYF. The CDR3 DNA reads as TGCAGCGCCCTATCCTCTGGAAACACCATATATTTT.

The CDR3 region is CASSPIRDTQYF. CDR3 nucleotide sequence: TGTGCCAGCAGCCCGATCCGGGATACGCAGTATTTT. The chain is built from TRBV12-3 or TRBV12-4 and TRBJ2-3, with D unresolved. The CDR3 has 12 residues. The ends were cut back, 6 bases at V and 6 bases at J, with 10 bases in the middle.

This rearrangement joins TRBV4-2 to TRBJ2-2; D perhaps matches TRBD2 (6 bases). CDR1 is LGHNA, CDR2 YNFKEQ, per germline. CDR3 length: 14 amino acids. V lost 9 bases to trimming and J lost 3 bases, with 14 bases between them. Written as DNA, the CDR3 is TGTGCCAGGGGCCCCGGGGACTACACCGGGGAGCTGTTTTTT. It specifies CARGPGDYTGELFF.

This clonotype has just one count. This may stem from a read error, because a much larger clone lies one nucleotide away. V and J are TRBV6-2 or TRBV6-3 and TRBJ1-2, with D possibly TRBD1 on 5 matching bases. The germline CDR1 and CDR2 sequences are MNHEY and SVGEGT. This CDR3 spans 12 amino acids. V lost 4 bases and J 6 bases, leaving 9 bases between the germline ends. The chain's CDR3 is CASSCAGDGYTF. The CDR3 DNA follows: TGTGCCAGCAGTTGCGCGGGGGATGGCTACACCTTC.

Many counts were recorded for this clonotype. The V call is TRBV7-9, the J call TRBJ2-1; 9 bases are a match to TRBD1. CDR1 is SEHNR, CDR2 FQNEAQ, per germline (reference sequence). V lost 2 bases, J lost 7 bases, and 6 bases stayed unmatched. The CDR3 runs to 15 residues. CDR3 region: CASSLTHGTGNEQFF. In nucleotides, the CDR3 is TGTGCCAGCAGCTTAACCCACGGGACAGGGAATGAGCAGTTCTTC.

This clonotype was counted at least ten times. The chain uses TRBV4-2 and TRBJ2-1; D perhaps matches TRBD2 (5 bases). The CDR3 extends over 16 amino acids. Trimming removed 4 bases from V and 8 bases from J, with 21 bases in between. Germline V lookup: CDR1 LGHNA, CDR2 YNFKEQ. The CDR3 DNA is TGTGCCAGCAGCCCCTGGGTGGCCCCGGGGAGCGATGAGCAGTTCTTC. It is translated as CASSPWVAPGSDEQFF.

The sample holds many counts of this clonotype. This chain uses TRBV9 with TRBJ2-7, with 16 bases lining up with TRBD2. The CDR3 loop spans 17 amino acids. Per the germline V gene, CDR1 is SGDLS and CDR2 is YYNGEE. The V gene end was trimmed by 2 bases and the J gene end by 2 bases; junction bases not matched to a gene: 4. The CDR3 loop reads CASSVGTSGRVPYEQYF. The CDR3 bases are TGTGCCAGCAGCGTTGGGACTAGCGGGAGGGTCCCCTACGAGCAGTACTTC. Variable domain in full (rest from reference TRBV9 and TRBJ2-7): DSGVTQTPKHLITATGQRVTLRCSPRSGDLSVYWYQQSLDQGLQFLIQYYNGEERAKGNILERFSAQQFPDLHSELNLSSLELGDSALYFCASSVGTSGRVPYEQYFGPGTRLTVT.

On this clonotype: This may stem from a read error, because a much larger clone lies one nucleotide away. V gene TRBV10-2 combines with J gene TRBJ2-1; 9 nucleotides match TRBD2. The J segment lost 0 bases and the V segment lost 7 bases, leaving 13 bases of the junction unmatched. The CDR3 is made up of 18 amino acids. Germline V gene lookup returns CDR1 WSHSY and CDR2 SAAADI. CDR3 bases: TGCGCCAGCATTGTAAGCGGGAGGCCCACTAGCTCCTACAATGAGCAGTTCTTC. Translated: CASIVSGRPTSSYNEQFF.

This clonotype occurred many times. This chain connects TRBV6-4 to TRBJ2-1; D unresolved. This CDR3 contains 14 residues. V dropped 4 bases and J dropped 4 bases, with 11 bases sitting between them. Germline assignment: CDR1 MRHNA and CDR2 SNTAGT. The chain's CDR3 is CASSVDSSYNEQFF. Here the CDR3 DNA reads TGTGCCAGCAGTGTAGACTCCTCTTACAATGAGCAGTTCTTC.

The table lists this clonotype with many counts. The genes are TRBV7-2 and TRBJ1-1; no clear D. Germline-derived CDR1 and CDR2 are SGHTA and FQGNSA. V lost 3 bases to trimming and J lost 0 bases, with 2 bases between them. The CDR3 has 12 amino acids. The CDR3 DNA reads TGTGCCAGCAGCTTCCTGAACACTGAAGCTTTCTTT. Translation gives CASSFLNTEAFF.

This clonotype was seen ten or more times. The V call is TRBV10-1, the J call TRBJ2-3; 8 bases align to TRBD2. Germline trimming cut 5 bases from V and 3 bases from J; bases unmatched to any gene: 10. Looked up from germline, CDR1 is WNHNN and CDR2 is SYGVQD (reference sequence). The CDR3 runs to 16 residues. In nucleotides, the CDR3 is TGCGCCAGCAGTCCGGGGGGCGCGGGAGGAACAGATACGCAGTATTTT. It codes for CASSPGGAGGTDTQYF.

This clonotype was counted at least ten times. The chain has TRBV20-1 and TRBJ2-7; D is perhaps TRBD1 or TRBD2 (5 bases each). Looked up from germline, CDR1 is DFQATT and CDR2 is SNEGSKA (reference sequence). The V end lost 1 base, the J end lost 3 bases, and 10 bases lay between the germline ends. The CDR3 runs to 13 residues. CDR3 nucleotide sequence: TGCAGTGCTAGAGCTCGTGGGGGCTACGAGCAGTACTTC. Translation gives CSARARGGYEQYF.

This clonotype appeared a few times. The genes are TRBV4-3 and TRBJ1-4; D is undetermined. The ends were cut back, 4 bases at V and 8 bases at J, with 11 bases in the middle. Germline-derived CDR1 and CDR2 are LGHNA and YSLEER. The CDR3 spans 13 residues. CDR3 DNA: TGCGCCAGCAGCCCGGACGCCTTCGAAAAACTGTTTTTT. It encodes CASSPDAFEKLFF.

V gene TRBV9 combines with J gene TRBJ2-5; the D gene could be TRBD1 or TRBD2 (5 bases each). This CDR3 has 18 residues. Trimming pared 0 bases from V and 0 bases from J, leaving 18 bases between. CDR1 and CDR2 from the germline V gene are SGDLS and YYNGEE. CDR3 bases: TGTGCCAGCAGCGTAGAGCCCGGGGCAGGGACGTACCAAGAGACCCAGTACTTC. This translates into CASSVEPGAGTYQETQYF.

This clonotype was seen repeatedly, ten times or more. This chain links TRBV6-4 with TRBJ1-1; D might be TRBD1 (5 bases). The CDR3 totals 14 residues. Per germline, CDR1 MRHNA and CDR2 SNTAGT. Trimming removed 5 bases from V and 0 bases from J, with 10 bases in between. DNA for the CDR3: TGTGCCAGCAGTCCGGGACCGTTGAACACTGAAGCTTTCTTT. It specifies CASSPGPLNTEAFF.